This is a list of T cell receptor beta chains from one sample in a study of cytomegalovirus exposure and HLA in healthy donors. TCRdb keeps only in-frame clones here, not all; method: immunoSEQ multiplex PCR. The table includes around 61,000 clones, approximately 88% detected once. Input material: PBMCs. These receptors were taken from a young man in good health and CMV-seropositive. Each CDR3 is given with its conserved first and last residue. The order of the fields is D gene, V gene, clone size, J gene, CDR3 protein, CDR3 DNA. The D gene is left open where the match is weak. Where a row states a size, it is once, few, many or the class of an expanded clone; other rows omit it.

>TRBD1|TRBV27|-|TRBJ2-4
CASSLQGQESDIQYF
TGTGCCAGCAGTTTACAGGGACAGGAGTCTGACATTCAGTACTTC
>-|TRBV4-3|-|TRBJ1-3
CASSQESGVGNTIYF
TGCGCCAGCAGCCAAGAATCAGGGGTTGGAAACACCATATATTTT
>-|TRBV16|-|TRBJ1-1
CASRGEFTEAFF
TGTGCCAGCAGAGGGGAATTCACTGAAGCTTTCTTT
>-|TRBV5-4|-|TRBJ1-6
CASSLEGHSYNSPLHF
TGTGCCAGCAGCTTGGAGGGACACTCCTATAATTCACCCCTCCACTTT
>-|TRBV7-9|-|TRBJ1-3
CASSFEPIYF
TGTGCCAGCAGCTTCGAGCCCATATATTTT
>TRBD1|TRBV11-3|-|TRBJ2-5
CASSFRQGNGTQYF
TGTGCCAGCAGCTTTCGACAGGGGAATGGGACCCAGTACTTC
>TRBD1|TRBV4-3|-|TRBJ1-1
CASSQLGQANTEAFF
TGCGCCAGCAGCCAGCTCGGACAGGCAAACACTGAAGCTTTCTTT
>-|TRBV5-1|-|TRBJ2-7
CASSETGYEQYF
TGCGCCAGCAGCGAGACAGGCTACGAGCAGTACTTC
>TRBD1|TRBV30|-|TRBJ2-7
CACFDRVSYEQYF
TGTGCCTGCTTCGACAGGGTCTCCTACGAGCAGTACTTC
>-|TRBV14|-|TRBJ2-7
CASSQTTGVDGEQYF
TGTGCCAGCAGCCAAACAACGGGAGTCGACGGTGAGCAGTACTTC
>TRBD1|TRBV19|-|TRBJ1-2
CASSSRVGQDFNYGYTF
TGTGCCAGTAGTTCGCGGGTGGGACAGGACTTTAACTATGGCTACACCTTC
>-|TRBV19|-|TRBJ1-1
CASSMGPGTEAFF
TGTGCCAGTAGTATGGGGCCAGGCACTGAAGCTTTCTTT
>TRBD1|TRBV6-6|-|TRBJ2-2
CASTKRQGTTGELFF
TGTGCCAGCACCAAAAGACAGGGGACCACCGGGGAGCTGTTTTTT
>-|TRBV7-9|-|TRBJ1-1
CSSSLVFSRETEAFF
TGTTCCAGCAGCTTAGTATTCTCCAGGGAAACTGAAGCTTTCTTT
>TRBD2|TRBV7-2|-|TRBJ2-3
CASSLSSGRSDTQYF
TGTGCCAGCAGCTTATCTAGCGGGAGATCAGATACGCAGTATTTT
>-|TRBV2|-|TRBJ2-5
CASSEGPGETQYF
TGTGCCAGCAGTGAGGGCCCTGGAGAGACCCAGTACTTC
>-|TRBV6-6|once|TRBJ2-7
CASSTMRDLTYEQYF
TGTGCCAGCAGTACTATGCGGGACCTTACCTACGAGCAGTACTTC